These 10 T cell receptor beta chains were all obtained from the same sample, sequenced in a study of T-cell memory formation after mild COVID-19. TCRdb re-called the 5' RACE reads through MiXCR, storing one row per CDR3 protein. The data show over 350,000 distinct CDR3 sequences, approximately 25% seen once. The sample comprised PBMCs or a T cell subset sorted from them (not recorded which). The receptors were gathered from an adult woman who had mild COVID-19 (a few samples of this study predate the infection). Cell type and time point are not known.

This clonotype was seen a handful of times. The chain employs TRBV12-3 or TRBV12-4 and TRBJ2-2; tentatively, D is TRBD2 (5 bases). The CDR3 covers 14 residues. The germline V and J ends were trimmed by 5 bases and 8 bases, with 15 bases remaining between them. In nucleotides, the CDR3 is TGTGCCAGCAGTGAGGGAGCCGGCGGGGGGGAGCTGTTTTTT. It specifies CASSEGAGGGELFF.

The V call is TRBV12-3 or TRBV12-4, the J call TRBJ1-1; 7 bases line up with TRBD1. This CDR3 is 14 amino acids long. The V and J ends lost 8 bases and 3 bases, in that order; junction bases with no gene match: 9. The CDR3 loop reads CASLIHRGDTEAFF. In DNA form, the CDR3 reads TGTGCCAGCCTAATTCACAGGGGCGACACTGAAGCTTTCTTT.

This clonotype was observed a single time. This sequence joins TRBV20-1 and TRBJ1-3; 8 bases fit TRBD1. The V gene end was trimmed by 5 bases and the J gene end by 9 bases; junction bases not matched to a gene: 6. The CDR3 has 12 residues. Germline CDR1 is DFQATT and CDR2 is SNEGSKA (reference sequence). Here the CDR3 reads CSALVQGATIYF. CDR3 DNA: TGCAGTGCTTTAGTCCAGGGGGCCACCATATATTTT.

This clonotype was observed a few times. In DNA, the CDR3 is TGTGCCAGCAGCAGAGGCGGGACGCCCGCAGATACGCAGTATTTT. Amino acid sequence: CASSRGGTPADTQYF. The chain has TRBV12-3 or TRBV12-4 and TRBJ2-3; D is possibly TRBD2 (6 bases). There are 15 residues in the CDR3. Trimming removed 6 bases from V and 4 bases from J, with 17 bases in between.

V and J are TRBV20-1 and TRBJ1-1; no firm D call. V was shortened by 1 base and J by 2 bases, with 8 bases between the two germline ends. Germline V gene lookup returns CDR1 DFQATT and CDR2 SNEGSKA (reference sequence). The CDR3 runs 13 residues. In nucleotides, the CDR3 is TGCAGTGCTAGAGGAGACGGAAACACTGAAGCTTTCTTT. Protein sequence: CSARGDGNTEAFF.

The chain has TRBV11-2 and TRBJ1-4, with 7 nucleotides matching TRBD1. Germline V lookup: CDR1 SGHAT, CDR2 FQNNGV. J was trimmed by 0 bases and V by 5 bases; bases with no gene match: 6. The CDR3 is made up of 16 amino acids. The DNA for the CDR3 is TGTGCCAGCAGCCTTGGGACAGTTGCAACTAATGAAAAACTGTTTTTT. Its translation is CASSLGTVATNEKLFF.

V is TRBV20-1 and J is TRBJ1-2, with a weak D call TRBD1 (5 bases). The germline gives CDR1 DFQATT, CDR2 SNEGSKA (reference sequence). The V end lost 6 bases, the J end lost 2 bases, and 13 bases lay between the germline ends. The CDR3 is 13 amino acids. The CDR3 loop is CSADVRGNYGYTF. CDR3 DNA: TGCAGTGCGGACGTTAGGGGAAACTATGGCTACACCTTC.

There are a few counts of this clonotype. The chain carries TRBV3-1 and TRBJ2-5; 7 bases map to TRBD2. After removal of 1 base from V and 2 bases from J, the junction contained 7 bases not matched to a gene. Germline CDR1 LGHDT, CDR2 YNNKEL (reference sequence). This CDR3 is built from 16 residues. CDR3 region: CASSQVMLAAQETQYF. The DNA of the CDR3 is TGTGCCAGCAGCCAAGTCATGCTAGCGGCTCAAGAGACCCAGTACTTC.

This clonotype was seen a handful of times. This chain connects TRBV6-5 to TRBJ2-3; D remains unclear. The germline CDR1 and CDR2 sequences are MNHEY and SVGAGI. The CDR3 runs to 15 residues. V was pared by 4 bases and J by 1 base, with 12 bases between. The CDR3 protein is CASSSLGGGTDTQYF. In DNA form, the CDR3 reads TGTGCCAGCAGTTCTCTGGGCGGTGGCACAGATACGCAGTATTTT.

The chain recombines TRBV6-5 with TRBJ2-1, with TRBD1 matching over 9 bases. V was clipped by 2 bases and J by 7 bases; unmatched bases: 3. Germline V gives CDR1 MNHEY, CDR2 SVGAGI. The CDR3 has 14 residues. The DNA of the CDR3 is TGTGCCAGCAGTTACGACAGGGGGGGGAATGAGCAGTTCTTC. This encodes CASSYDRGGNEQFF.